The source of this TCR beta chain is a study of cytomegalovirus exposure and HLA in healthy donors. A multiplex PCR was run with 60 Vbeta primers and 13 Jbeta primers. Sequencing used immunoSEQ multiplex PCR; TCRdb keeps in-frame clones, though not all of them. The profile shows about 180,000 clones, about 80% of them singletons. The CDR3 is 13 residues long. Per the germline V gene, CDR1 is MDHEN and CDR2 is SYDVKM. V was clipped by 1 base and J by 5 bases, with 8 bases between them. With regard to this clone: Its antigen remains unidentified.

Study results and caveats: It was taken for granted in presence/absence analyses that sequencing depth across donors was roughly uniform.

This TCR derives from a woman between 50 and 59 years old in good health and CMV-seropositive. Sequencing input: PBMCs. The rearrangement uses TRBV28 and TRBJ1-2; D gene uncertain. This chain's CDR3 is CASSLLDSYGYTF. The CDR3 nucleotides read TGTGCCAGCAGTTTATTAGATTCATATGGCTACACCTTC.